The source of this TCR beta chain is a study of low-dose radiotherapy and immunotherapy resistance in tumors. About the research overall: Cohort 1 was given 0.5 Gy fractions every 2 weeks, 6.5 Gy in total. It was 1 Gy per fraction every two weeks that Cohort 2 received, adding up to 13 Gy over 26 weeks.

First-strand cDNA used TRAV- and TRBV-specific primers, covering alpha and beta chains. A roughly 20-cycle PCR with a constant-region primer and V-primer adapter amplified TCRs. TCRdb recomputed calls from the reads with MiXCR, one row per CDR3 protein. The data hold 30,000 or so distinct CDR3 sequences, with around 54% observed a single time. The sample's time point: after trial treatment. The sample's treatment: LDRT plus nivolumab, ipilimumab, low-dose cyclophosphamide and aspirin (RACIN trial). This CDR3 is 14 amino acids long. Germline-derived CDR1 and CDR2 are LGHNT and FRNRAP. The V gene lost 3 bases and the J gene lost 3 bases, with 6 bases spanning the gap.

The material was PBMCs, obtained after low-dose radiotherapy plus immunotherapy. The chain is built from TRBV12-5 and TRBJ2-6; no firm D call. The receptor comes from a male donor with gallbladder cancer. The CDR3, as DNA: TGTGCTAGTGGTTTCGGTAATGGGGCCAACGTCCTGACTTTC. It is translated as CASGFGNGANVLTF.